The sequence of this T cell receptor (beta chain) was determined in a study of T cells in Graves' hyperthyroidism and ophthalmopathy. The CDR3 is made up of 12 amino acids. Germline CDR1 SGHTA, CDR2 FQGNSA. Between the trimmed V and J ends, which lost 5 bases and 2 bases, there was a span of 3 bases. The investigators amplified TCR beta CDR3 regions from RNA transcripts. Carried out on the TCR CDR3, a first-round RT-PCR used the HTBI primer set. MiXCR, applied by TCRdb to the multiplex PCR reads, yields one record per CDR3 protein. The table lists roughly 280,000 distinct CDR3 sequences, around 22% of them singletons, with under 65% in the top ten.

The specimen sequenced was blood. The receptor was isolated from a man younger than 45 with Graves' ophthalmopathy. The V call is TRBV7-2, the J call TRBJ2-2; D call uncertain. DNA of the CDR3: TGTGCCAGCAGCGACAACACCGGGGAGCTGTTTTTT. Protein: CASSDNTGELFF.